The T cell receptor (beta chain) under discussion was sequenced for a study of T cell repertoires in aging, cancer and after chemotherapy. Peripheral blood genomic DNA, not sorted cells or RNA, was the template. This clonotype showed up just a few times. A mixed TRB-A/B primer pool amplified rearranged TRB by multiplex touch-down PCR. TCRdb redid the calling of the multiplex PCR reads with MiXCR, one entry per CDR3 protein. The sample has about 9,200 distinct CDR3 sequences; roughly a third are singletons. This CDR3 has 16 amino acids. In germline, CDR1 is MNHNY, CDR2 SVGAGI (reference sequence). After removal of 6 bases from V and 1 base from J, the junction contained 5 bases not matched to a gene.

Sequencing used blood. V and J are TRBV6-6 and TRBJ1-5, with 11 bases fitting TRBD1. This TCR derives from a human donor in good health. The donor label of this sample is uncertain. The CDR3 is CASRGQGGLSNQPQHF. CDR3 bases: TGTGCCAGCAGGGGACAGGGGGGGCTGAGCAATCAGCCCCAGCATTTT.